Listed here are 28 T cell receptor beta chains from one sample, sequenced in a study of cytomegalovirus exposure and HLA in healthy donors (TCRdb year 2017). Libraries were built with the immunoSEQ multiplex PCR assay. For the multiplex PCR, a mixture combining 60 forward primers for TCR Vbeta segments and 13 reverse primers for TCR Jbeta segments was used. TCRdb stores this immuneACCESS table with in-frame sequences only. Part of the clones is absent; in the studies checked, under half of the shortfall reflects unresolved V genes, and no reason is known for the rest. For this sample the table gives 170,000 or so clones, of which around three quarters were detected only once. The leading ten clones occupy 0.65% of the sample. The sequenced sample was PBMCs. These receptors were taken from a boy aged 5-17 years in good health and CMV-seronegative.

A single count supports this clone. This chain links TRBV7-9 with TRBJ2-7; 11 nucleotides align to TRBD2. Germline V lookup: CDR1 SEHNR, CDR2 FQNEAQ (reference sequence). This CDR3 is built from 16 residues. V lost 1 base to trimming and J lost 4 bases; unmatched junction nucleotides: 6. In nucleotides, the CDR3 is TGTGCCAGCAGCTTAGGGCGGCTAGCGGGAGGATACGAGCAGTACTTC. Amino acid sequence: CASSLGRLAGGYEQYF.

The CDR3 nucleotides read TGCGCCAGCAGCCAAGATCCGTGGCGGCAGGGTAGTTACTTC. Its protein product is CASSQDPWRQGSYF. The gene calls are TRBV4-3 and TRBJ2-7; D may be TRBD1 (5 bases). Looked up from germline, CDR1 is LGHNA and CDR2 is YSLEER. The CDR3 is 14 residues long. V gave up 0 bases and J gave up 13 bases, with 19 bases separating them.

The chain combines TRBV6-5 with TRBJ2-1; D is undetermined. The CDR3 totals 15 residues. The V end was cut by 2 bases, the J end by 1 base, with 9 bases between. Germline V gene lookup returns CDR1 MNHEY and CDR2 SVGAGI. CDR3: CASSYRVASYNEQFF. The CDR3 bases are TGTGCCAGCAGTTACCGGGTCGCATCCTACAATGAGCAGTTCTTC.

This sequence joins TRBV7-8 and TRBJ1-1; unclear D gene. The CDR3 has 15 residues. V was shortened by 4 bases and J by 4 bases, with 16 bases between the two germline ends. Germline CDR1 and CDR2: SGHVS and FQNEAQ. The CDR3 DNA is TGTGCCAGCAGCTCCTCCCCGGGGATGGGCACTGAAGCTTTCTTT. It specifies CASSSSPGMGTEAFF.

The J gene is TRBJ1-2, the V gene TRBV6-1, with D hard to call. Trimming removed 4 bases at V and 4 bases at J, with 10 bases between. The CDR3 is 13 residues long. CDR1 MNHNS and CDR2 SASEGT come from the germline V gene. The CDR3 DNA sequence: TGTGCCAGCAGTGTTGCAGGATTCTATGGCTACACCTTC. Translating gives CASSVAGFYGYTF.

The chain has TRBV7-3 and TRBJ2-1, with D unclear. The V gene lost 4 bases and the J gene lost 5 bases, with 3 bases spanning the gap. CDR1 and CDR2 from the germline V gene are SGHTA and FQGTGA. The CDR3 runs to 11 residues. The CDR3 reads CASSSHNEQFF. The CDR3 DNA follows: TGTGCCAGCAGCTCTCACAATGAGCAGTTCTTC.

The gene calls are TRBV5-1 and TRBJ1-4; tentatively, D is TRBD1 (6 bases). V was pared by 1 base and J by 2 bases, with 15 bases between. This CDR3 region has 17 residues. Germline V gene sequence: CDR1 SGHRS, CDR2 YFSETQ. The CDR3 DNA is TGCGCCAGCAGCTTGCTAAACCAGGGGAGCACTAATGAAAAACTGTTTTTT. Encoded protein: CASSLLNQGSTNEKLFF.

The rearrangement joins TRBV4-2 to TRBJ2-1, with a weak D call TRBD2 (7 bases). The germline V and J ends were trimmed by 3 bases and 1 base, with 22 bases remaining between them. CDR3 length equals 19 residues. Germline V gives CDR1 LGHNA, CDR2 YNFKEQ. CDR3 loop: CASSQIGGGGGISYNEQFF. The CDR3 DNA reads TGTGCCAGCAGCCAGATTGGAGGAGGGGGAGGGATATCCTACAATGAGCAGTTCTTC.

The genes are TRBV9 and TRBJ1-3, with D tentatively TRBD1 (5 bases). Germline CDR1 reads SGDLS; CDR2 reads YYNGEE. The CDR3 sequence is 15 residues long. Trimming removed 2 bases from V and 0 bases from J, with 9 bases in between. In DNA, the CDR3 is TGTGCCAGCAGCGTCTCAGGGTCCTCTGGAAACACCATATATTTT. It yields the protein CASSVSGSSGNTIYF.

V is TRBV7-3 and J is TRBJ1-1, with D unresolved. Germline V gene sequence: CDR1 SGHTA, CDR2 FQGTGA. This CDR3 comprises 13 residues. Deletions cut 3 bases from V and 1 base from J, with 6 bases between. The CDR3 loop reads CASSFTENTEAFF. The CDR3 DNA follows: TGTGCCAGCAGCTTCACAGAGAACACTGAAGCTTTCTTT. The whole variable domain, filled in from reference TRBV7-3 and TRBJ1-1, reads GAGVSQTPSNKVTEKGKYVELRCDPISGHTALYWYRQSLGQGPEFLIYFQGTGAADDSGLPNDRFFAVRPEGSVSTLKIQRTERGDSAVYLCASSFTENTEAFFGQGTRLTVV.

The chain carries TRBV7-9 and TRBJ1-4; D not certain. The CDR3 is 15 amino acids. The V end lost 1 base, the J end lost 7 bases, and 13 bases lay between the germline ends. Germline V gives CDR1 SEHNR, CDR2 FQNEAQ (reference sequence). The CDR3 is CASSLVQVESEKLFF. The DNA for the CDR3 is TGTGCCAGCAGCTTAGTTCAGGTCGAGAGTGAAAAACTGTTTTTT.

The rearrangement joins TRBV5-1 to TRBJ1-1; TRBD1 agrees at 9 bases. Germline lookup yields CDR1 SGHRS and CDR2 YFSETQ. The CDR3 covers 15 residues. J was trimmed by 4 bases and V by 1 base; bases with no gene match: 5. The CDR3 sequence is CASSLYGQGSTEAFF. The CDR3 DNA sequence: TGCGCCAGCAGCTTGTACGGACAGGGGAGCACTGAAGCTTTCTTT.

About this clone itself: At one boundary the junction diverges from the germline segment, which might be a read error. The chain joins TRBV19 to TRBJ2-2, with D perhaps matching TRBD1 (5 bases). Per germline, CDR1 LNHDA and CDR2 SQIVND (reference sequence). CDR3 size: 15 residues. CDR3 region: CASRIGAVNTGELFF. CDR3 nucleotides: TGTGCCAGTAGGATAGGGGCTGTGAACACCGGGGAGCTGTTTTTT.

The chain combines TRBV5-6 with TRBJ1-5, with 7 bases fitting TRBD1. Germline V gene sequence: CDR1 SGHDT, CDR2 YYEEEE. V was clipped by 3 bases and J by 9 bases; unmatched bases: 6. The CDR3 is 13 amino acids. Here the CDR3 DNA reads TGTGCCAGCAGCTACACAGGGGCCGGGCCCCAGCATTTT. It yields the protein CASSYTGAGPQHF.

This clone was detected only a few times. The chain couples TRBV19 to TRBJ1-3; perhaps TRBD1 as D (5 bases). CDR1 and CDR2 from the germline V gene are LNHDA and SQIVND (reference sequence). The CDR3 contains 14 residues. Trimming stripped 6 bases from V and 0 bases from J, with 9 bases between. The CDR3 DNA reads TGTGCCAGTAGCCAGACAGTCTCTGGAAACACCATATATTTT. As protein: CASSQTVSGNTIYF.

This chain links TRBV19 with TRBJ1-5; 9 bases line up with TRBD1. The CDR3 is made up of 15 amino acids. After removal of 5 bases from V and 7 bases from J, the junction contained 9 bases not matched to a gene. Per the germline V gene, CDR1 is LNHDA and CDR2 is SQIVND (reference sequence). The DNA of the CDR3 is TGTGCCAGTAGTGGTGGGACAGGGCAAAACCAGCCCCAGCATTTT. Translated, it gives CASSGGTGQNQPQHF.

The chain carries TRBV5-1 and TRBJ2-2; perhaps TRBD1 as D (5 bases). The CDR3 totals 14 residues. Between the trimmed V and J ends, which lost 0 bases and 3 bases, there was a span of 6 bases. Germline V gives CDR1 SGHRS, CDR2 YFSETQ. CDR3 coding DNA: TGCGCCAGCAGCTTGGGACAGTACACCGGGGAGCTGTTTTTT. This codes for CASSLGQYTGELFF. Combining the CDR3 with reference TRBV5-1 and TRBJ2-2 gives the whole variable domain KAGVTQTPRYLIKTRGQQVTLSCSPISGHRSVSWYQQTPGQGLQFLFEYFSETQRNKGNFPGRFSGRQFSNSRSEMNVSTLELGDSALYLCASSLGQYTGELFFGEGSRLTVL.

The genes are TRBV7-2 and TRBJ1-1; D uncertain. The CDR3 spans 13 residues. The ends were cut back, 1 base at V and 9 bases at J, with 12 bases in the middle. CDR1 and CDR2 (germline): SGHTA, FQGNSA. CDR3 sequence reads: CASSLGDGGKAFF. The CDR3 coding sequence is TGTGCCAGCAGCTTAGGTGATGGAGGAAAAGCTTTCTTT.

CDR3 residues: CASSGGLAAGTDTQYF. The CDR3 DNA reads as TGTGCCAGCAGCGGGGGACTAGCGGCCGGCACAGATACGCAGTATTTT. This chain joins TRBV7-3 and TRBJ2-3; TRBD2 matches at 11 bases. Germline V gene lookup returns CDR1 SGHTA and CDR2 FQGTGA. J lost 1 base, V lost 5 bases, and 5 bases had no gene match. This CDR3 contains 16 residues.

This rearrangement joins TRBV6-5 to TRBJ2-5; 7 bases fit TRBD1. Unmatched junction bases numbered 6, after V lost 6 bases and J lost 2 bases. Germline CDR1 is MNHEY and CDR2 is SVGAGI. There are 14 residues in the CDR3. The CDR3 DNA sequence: TGTGCCAGCAGACCGACAGGGCGGCAAGAGACCCAGTACTTC. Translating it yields CASRPTGRQETQYF.

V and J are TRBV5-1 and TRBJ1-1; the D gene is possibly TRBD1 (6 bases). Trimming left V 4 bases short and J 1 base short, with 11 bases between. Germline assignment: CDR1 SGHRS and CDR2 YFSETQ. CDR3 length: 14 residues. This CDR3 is CASSQTGRNTEAFF. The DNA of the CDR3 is TGCGCCAGCAGCCAAACAGGGAGGAACACTGAAGCTTTCTTT.

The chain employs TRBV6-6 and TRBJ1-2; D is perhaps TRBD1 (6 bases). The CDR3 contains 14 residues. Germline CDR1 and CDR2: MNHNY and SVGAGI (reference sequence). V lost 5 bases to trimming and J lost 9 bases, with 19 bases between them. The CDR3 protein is CASSPQRDKLSYTF. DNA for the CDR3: TGTGCCAGCAGTCCGCAAAGGGACAAGTTGAGCTACACCTTC.

The CDR3, as DNA: TGTGCCAGCGGCAGGGGGCAAGGCTACACCTTC. It yields the protein CASGRGQGYTF. This chain uses TRBV6-5 with TRBJ1-2, with 8 bases matching TRBD1. The V gene's germline CDR1 is MNHEY and CDR2 SVGAGI. V gave up 8 bases and J gave up 8 bases; unmatched junction bases: 4. This CDR3 has 11 residues.

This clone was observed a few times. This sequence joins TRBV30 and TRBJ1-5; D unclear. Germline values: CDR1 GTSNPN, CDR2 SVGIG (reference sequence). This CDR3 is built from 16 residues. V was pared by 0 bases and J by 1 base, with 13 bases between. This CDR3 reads CAWSVPGTFSNQPQHF. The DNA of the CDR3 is TGTGCCTGGAGTGTACCGGGTACCTTCAGCAATCAGCCCCAGCATTTT.

The CDR3 is CASSLAVGWQGVSYEQYF. In nucleotides, the CDR3 is TGTGCCAGCAGCTTGGCCGTCGGATGGCAGGGGGTCTCCTACGAGCAGTACTTC. This chain connects TRBV5-8 to TRBJ2-7; 7 bases agree with TRBD1. Germline CDR1 SGHTS, CDR2 YDEGEE. This CDR3 is 18 amino acids long. The V and J ends lost 0 bases and 0 bases, in that order; junction bases with no gene match: 12. The full variable domain, its missing parts supplied by reference TRBV5-8 and TRBJ2-7, is EAGVTQSPTHLIKTRGQQATLRCSPISGHTSVYWYQQALGLGLQFLLWYDEGEERNRGNFPPRFSGRQFPNYSSELNVNALELEDSALYLCASSLAVGWQGVSYEQYFGPGTRLTVT.

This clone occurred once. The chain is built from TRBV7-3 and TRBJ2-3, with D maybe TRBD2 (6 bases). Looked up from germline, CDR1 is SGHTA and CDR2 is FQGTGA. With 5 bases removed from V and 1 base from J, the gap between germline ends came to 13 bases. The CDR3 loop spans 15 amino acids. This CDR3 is CASSTQSGRTDTQYF. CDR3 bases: TGTGCCAGCAGCACCCAGAGCGGGCGCACAGATACGCAGTATTTT.

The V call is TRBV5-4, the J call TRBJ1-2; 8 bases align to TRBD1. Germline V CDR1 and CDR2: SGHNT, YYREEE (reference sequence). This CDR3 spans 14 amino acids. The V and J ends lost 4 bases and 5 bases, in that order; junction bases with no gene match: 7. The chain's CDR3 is CASSAGTGYYGYTF. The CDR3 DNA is TGTGCCAGCAGCGCAGGGACAGGCTATTATGGCTACACCTTC.

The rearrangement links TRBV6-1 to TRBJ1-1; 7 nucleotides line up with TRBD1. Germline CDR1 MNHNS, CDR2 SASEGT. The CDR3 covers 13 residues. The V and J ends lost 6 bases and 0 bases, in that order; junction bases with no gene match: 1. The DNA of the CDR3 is TGTGCCAGCAGACAGGGGATGAACACTGAAGCTTTCTTT. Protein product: CASRQGMNTEAFF.